The sequence of this T cell receptor beta chain was determined in a study of blood T cell repertoires in COVID-19 (dated by TCRdb to 2018 to 2021). The study in broad terms: The collaborator samples originated in the United States, Italy and Spain and spanned the acute and convalescent phases of COVID-19. The material from the prospective study consisted of cDNA or gDNA derived from T cells, B-cell-depleted T cells, or PBMCs. Deeply sampled blood TCRbeta repertoires from subjects exposed to, actively infected with, or recovered from COVID-19 were included in the dataset. The repertoires were released in a freely available public database meant as a resource for research on the immune response to SARS-CoV-2. Samples came from the ongoing ImmuneRACE study (first 160 participants) plus 1,254 subjects from 6 global collaborators. The sample metadata nearly always contained a de-identified subject ID, COVID-19 status, age in years and sex. Where available, HLA class I and class II types were taken from metadata supplied by the sample provider and were not determined by assay-based typing. The research as a whole found: Clinical and demographic metadata were provided uncurated, with the amount varying by source and participant.

Each collaborating institution followed its own protocols to collect whole blood in K2EDTA tubes. For TCRbeta analysis, collaborator samples were shipped as frozen whole blood, as isolated PBMCs, or as DNA extracted from either sample type. Comments on this clone: The antigen this receptor binds is unknown. Per-base quality was not reported, and no clone a single base away is much larger than it.

TCRbeta CDR3 regions were amplified from genomic DNA using the immunoSEQ Assay, a bias-controlled multiplex PCR. The authors processed their data as follows. The number of nucleated cells in each sample was estimated by amplification of reference gene primers within the assay. To quantify the absolute abundance of each unique TCRbeta CDR3 rearrangement, sequence reads were collapsed and filtered. For each sample, productive Simpson clonality was calculated as the square root of Simpson's diversity index over productive rearrangements. The table comes from immuneACCESS by way of TCRdb, which keeps in-frame sequences with V and J called. Part of the clones is missing from these tables; in studies checked, under half for an unresolved V gene and the rest for unknown reasons. The V and J calls and the clone size are those of that table, but D and trimming were determined from the DNA. The sample records about 320,000 clones, about four fifths of which are singletons. Jointly, the top ten make up roughly 1.1% of the sample.

From a lookup of the germline V gene (reference sequence), CDR1 and CDR2 are SGHNT and YYREEE. Trimming removed 3 bases from V and 4 bases from J; the gene matches leave 11 bases unexplained. The CDR3 contains 17 residues, cysteine and phenylalanine counted. Just the 51-base CDR3 DNA is kept, in frame starting at base 1. This clonotype was obtained from a woman aged 45 to 65 with acute or convalescent COVID-19. Sequenced sample: peripheral blood. The chain is encoded by TRBV5-4 joined to TRBJ1-2; TRBD1 lines up with 11 middle nucleotides. The DNA is as follows: TGTGCCAGCAGCTCCGGGACAGGGGGAAGGTCGGTCTATGGCTACACCTTC. Its amino acids are CASSSGTGGRSVYGYTF.